This T cell receptor (beta chain) was obtained from a study of shared clonotypes between healthy human individuals. The overall study: Three plates were used per donor for CD4 naive, three for CD4 memory, two for CD8 naive and one for CD8 memory.

Study-level points and caveats: Clonotype sharing among donors was thought likely to change with sequencing depth.

Donors were healthy HIV-negative adults without recent acute infections or vaccinations. Sequencing was performed with immunoSEQ multiplex PCR; in TCRdb, only in-frame clones are kept and a portion is missing. The sample holds about 2.4 million clones; approximately 94% are singletons and the top ten take around 0.4%. Worth noting for this clone: Its antigen is still unknown.

With 5 bases clipped from V and 8 bases from J, the junction kept 14 bases outside the gene matches. This CDR3 region has 16 residues. The germline V gene encodes CDR1 PRHDT and CDR2 FYEKMQ (reference sequence). This chain joins TRBV13 and TRBJ2-3; 9 bases are a match to TRBD2. The specimen was naive CD4+ T cells from PBMCs. The subset here: CD45RA+ positively selected. This receptor was taken from a man in his late teens or twenties in good health. Some clones in this sample may be carry-over from other donors' samples. CDR3 nucleotide sequence: TGTGCCAGCAGCCCCGAAAGTAGCGGGGGTGTTGTTACGCAGTATTTT. Translating gives CASSPESSGGVVTQYF.